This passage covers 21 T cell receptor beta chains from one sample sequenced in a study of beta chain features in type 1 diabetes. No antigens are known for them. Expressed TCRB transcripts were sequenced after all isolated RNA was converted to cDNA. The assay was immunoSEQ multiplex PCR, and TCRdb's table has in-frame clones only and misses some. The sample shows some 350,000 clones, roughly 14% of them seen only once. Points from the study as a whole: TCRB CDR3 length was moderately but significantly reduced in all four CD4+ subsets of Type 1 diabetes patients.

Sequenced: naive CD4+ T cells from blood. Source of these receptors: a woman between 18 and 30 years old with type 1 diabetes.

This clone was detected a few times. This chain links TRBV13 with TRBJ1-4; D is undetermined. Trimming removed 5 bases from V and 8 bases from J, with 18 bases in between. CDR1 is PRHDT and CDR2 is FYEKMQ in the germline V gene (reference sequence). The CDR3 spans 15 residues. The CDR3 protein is CASSLQLGQGEKLFF. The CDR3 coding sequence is TGTGCCAGCAGCCTCCAACTAGGGCAAGGGGAAAAACTGTTTTTT. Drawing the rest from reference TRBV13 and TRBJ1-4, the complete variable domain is AAGVIQSPRHLIKEKRETATLKCYPIPRHDTVYWYQQGPGQDPQFLISFYEKMQSDKGSIPDRFSAQQFSDYHSELNMSSLELGDSALYFCASSLQLGQGEKLFFGSGTQLSVL.

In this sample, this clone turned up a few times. The CDR3 DNA follows: TGCGCCAGCAGCCTCCGGAGTAATGAAAAACTGTTTTTT. Residues: CASSLRSNEKLFF. The genes are TRBV5-1 and TRBJ1-4, with D unclear. Germline V gives CDR1 SGHRS, CDR2 YFSETQ. V lost 4 bases, J lost 4 bases, and 8 bases lay in between. The CDR3 loop spans 13 amino acids.

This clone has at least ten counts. CDR3 loop: CASRTGNNEQFF. The CDR3 nucleotides read TGTGCCAGCAGGACAGGGAACAATGAGCAGTTCTTC. The V call is TRBV28, the J call TRBJ2-1, with 7 bases identical to TRBD1. The CDR3 sequence is 12 residues long. CDR1 and CDR2 from the germline V gene are MDHEN and SYDVKM. V gave up 6 bases and J gave up 5 bases; unmatched junction bases: 1.

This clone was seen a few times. CDR3 amino acids: CASSLRPRVGETQYF. As DNA, the CDR3 is TGCGCCAGCAGCTTACGTCCCAGGGTCGGGGAGACCCAGTACTTC. The chain uses TRBV5-1 and TRBJ2-5; maybe TRBD1 (5 bases). Germline V gene data show CDR1 as SGHRS and CDR2 as YFSETQ. The CDR3 sequence is 15 residues long. Trimming left V 2 bases short and J 5 bases short, with 16 bases between.

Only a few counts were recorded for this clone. CDR3 loop: CASTIGGASYNEQFF. CDR3 in DNA: TGTGCCAGCACTATCGGAGGGGCCTCCTACAATGAGCAGTTCTTC. This chain uses TRBV28 with TRBJ2-1, with a weak D call TRBD2 (6 bases). From germline, CDR1 is MDHEN and CDR2 SYDVKM. V was shortened by 7 bases and J by 0 bases, with 13 bases between the two germline ends. This CDR3 contains 15 residues. Variable domain in full (rest from reference TRBV28 and TRBJ2-1): DVKVTQSSRYLVKRTGEKVFLECVQDMDHENMFWYRQDPGLGLRLIYFSYDVKMKEKGDIPEGYSVSREKKERFSLILESASTNQTSMYLCASTIGGASYNEQFFGPGTRLTVL.

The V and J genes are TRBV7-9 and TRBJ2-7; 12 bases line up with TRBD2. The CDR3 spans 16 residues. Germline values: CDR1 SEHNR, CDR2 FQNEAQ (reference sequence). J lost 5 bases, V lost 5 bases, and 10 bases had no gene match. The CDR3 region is CASSPGLAGWIDEQYF. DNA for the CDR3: TGTGCCAGCAGCCCAGGACTAGCGGGATGGATCGACGAGCAGTACTTC.

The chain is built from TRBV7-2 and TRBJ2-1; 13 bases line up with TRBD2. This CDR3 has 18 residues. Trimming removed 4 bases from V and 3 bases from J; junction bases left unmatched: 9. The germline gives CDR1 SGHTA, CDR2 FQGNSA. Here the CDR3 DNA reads TGTGCCAGCAGCTCACTAGCGGGAGGGCCGATTATCTACAATGAGCAGTTCTTC. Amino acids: CASSSLAGGPIIYNEQFF.

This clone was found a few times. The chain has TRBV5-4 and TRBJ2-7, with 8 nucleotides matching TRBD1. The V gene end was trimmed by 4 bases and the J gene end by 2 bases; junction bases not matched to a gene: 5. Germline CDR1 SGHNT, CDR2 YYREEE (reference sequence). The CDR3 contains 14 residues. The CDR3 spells CASSIDRGTYEQYF. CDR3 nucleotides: TGTGCCAGCAGCATCGACAGGGGAACCTACGAGCAGTACTTC.

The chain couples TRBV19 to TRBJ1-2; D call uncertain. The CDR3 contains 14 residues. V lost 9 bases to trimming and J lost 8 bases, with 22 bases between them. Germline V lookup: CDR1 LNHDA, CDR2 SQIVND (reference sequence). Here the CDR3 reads CASRVPGVLGGYTF. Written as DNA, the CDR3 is TGTGCCAGCCGGGTCCCAGGCGTACTAGGGGGCTACACCTTC.

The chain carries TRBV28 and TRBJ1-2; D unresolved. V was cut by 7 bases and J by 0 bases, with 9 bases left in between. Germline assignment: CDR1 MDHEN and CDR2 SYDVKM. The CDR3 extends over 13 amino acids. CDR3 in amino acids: CASKRGPNYGYTF. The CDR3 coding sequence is TGTGCCAGCAAACGGGGTCCTAACTATGGCTACACCTTC.

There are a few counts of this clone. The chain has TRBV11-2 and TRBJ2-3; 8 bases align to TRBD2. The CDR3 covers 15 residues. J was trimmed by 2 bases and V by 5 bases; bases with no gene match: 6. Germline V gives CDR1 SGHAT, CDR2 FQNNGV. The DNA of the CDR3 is TGTGCCAGCAGCCCAAGCGGGGGAAACACAGATACGCAGTATTTT. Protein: CASSPSGGNTDTQYF.

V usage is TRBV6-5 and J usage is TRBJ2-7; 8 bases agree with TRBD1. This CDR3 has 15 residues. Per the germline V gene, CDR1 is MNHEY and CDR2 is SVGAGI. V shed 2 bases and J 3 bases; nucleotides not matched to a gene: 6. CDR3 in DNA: TGTGCCAGCAGTTACGTCGGCGGACAGGGCTACGAGCAGTACGTC. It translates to CASSYVGGQGYEQYV.

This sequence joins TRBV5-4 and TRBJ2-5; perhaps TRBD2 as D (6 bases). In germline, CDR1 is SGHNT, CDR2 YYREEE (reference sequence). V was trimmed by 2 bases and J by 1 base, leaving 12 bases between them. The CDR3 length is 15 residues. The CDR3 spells CASSFPEGFQETQYF. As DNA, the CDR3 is TGTGCCAGCAGCTTCCCGGAGGGCTTCCAAGAGACCCAGTACTTC.

In DNA, the CDR3 is TGTGCCATCAGTGAGTCTGAAAAGGCAAGGGGCACCCAGCATTTT. This sequence encodes CAISESEKARGTQHF. This chain links TRBV10-3 with TRBJ1-5, with a tentative D call TRBD1 (5 bases). The V end was cut by 0 bases, the J end by 11 bases, with 17 bases between. The CDR3 covers 15 residues. CDR1 and CDR2 from the germline V gene are ENHRY and SYGVKD.

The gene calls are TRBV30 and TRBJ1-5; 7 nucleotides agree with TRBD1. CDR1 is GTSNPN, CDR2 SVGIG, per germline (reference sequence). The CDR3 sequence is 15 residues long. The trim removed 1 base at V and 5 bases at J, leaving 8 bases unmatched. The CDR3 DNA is TGTGCCTGGAGTGCGGCGGACAGGTCTTATCAGCCCCAGCATTTT. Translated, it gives CAWSAADRSYQPQHF. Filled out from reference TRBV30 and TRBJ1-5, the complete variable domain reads SQTIHQWPATLVQPVGSPLSLECTVEGTSNPNLYWYRQAAGRGLQLLFYSVGIGQISSEVPQNLSASRPQDRQFILSSKKLLLSDSGFYLCAWSAADRSYQPQHFGDGTRLSIL.

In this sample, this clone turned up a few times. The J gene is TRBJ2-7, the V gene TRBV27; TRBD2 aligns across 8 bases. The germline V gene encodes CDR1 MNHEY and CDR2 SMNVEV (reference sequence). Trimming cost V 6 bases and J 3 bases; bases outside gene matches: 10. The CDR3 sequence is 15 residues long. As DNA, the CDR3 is TGTGCCAGCAGAATAGCGGGGTCGAGCCTCTACGAGCAGTACTTC. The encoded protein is CASRIAGSSLYEQYF.

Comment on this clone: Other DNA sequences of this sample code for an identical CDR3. The CDR3 DNA reads TGTGCCAGCAGCTTAGCGTCAGATACGCAGTATTTT. This translates into CASSLASDTQYF. The rearrangement uses TRBV11-2 and TRBJ2-3; no clear D gene. Per germline, CDR1 SGHAT and CDR2 FQNNGV. This CDR3 has 12 residues. The V and J ends lost 1 base and 4 bases respectively, with 3 bases between them.

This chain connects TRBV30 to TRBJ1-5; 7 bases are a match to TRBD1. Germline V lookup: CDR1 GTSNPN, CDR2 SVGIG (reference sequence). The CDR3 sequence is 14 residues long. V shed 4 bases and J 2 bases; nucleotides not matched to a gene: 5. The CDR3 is CAWTPGGGNQPQHF. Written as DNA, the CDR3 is TGTGCCTGGACCCCAGGGGGTGGCAATCAGCCCCAGCATTTT.

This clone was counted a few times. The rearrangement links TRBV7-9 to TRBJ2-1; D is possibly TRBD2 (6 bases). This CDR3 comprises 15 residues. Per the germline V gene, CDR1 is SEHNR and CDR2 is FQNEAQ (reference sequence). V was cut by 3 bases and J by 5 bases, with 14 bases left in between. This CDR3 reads CASSFGGRSNNEQFF. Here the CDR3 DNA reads TGTGCCAGCAGCTTCGGTGGGAGGTCGAACAATGAGCAGTTCTTC.

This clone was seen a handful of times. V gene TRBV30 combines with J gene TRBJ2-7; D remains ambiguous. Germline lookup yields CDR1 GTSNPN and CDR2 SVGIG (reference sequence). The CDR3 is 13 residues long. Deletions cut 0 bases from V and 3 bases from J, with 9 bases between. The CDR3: CAWSVNYGYEQYF. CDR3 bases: TGTGCCTGGAGTGTAAACTACGGCTACGAGCAGTACTTC.

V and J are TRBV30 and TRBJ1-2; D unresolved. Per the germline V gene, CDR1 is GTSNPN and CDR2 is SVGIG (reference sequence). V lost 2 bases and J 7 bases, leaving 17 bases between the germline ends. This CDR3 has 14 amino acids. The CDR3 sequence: CAWSPRVAGTGYTF. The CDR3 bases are TGTGCCTGGAGTCCTCGAGTAGCGGGAACTGGCTACACCTTC.